The subject of this entry is one T cell receptor (beta chain). Its specificity is unknown. Measured with immunoSEQ multiplex PCR; TCRdb has only the in-frame clones, and not every one. The sample lists more than 95,000 clones, over 75% occurring once. V dropped 6 bases and J dropped 10 bases, with 16 bases sitting between them. This CDR3 comprises 14 residues. The germline V gene has CDR1 SGHAT and CDR2 FQNNGV. This specimen belongs to a study of T cell responses to AZD1222 COVID-19 vaccine. Broader study findings: Spike-specific TCRs gained breadth and depth after people received two AZD1222 doses.

The V and J genes are TRBV11-2 and TRBJ1-6, with D hard to call. Material: peripheral blood, obtained on day 0 of AZD1222 vaccination. This sequence originates from an adult in good health. The CDR3 bases are TGTGCCAGCAGGACCTCTTATTACGTATCACCCCTCCACTTT. It translates to CASRTSYYVSPLHF. Filled out from reference TRBV11-2 and TRBJ1-6, the complete variable domain reads EAGVAQSPRYKIIEKRQSVAFWCNPISGHATLYWYQQILGQGPKLLIQFQNNGVVDDSQLPKDRFSAERLKGVDSTLKIQPAKLEDSAVYLCASRTSYYVSPLHFGNGTRLTVT.